These T cell receptor beta chains were read from a single sample in a study of blood T cell repertoires in COVID-19. Here immunoSEQ multiplex PCR was the method, and the copy in TCRdb shows in-frame clones only, minus some. The data hold over 70,000 clones, with about 74% observed a single time. The sample taken for sequencing was peripheral blood. Receptors were obtained from a human donor in a cohort sampled during active COVID-19. Each CDR3 is given with its conserved first and last residue. A D gene is named only where the DNA matches it firmly. The size field is filled for only some rows; it gives once, few, many or a size class.

TRBJ1-4	.	.	TRBV27	TGTGCCAGCAGTTTCCAGGGTTTCGAAAAACTGTTTTTT	CASSFQGFEKLFF
TRBJ2-3	.	TRBD2	TRBV5-6	TGTGCCAGCAGCTTTCGTATCCAGCGGGACACAGATACGCAGTATTTT	CASSFRIQRDTDTQYF
TRBJ2-3	.	TRBD2	TRBV4-2	TGTGCCAGCAGCCAAGAAGGGACTAGCGGGAGCACAGATACGCAGTATTTT	CASSQEGTSGSTDTQYF
TRBJ2-1	.	TRBD2	TRBV19	TGTGCCAGTAGTATAGCGGAGTGGGAGGGCTCCTACAATGAGCAGTTCTTC	CASSIAEWEGSYNEQFF
TRBJ2-7	.	TRBD2	TRBV6-2/TRBV6-3	TGTGCCAGCAGTTCACAAAAACACCGGACTAGCGGGAGGGGCGAGCAGTACTTC	CASSSQKHRTSGRGEQYF
TRBJ1-1	.	.	TRBV28	TGTGCCAGCAGCTACGGGGGGAACACTGAAGCTTTCTTT	CASSYGGNTEAFF
TRBJ1-1	.	.	TRBV7-9	TGTGCCAGCAGAGGGGGTGGAAGTGTGAACACTGAAGCTTTCTTT	CASRGGGSVNTEAFF
TRBJ2-7	.	TRBD2	TRBV28	TGTGCCAGCAGTTTAAGGTCTGGTACTAGCGGGAAGTCTGGGGAGCAGTACTTC	CASSLRSGTSGKSGEQYF
TRBJ2-7	few	TRBD2	TRBV29-1	TGCAGCGTCAGGACTAGGGGCGAGCAGTACTTC	CSVRTRGEQYF
TRBJ2-3	.	.	TRBV18	TGTGCCAGCTCACCAAACCTAGCTGGGGATACGCAGTATTTT	CASSPNLAGDTQYF
TRBJ2-1	.	.	TRBV7-3	TGTGCCAGCAGCTTAAGATCTGGGGCAGGGGCTCGGAATGAGCAGTTCTTC	CASSLRSGAGARNEQFF
TRBJ2-3	.	TRBD2	TRBV4-1	TGCGCCAGCAGCCAAACACCCGGGGGGAGCGGGAGGGCAGATACGCAGTATTTT	CASSQTPGGSGRADTQYF
TRBJ2-7	.	.	TRBV29-1	TGCAGCGCCGATACAGGGACCTACGAGCAGTACTTC	CSADTGTYEQYF
TRBJ2-7	few	TRBD1	TRBV14	TGTGCCAGCAGCCAATTTCAGGGGGCAACCTACGAGCAGTACTTC	CASSQFQGATYEQYF
TRBJ2-5	.	.	TRBV28	TGTGCCAGCAGTTTGACAGCCTCCCGAGAGACCCAGTACTTC	CASSLTASRETQYF
TRBJ1-5	.	TRBD1	TRBV19	TGTGCCAGTAGTATCCCCCGGACAGGCGGGTGGAGCAATCAGCCCCAGCATTTT	CASSIPRTGGWSNQPQHF
TRBJ2-2	.	.	TRBV3-1/TRBV3-2	TGTGCCAGCAGCCAGGGGCCAGGGAACACCGGGGAGCTGTTTTTT	CASSQGPGNTGELFF
TRBJ2-5	.	.	TRBV1	TGCACCAGCAGCCACCTCCCCCCGGGACTAGCGGGCCCAAGAGACACCCAGTACTTC	CTSSHLPPGLAGPRDTQYF
TRBJ1-1	.	TRBD1	TRBV3-1/TRBV3-2	TGTGCCAGCAGCCAAGATTGGCAGGGGGCTGAAGCTTTCTTT	CASSQDWQGAEAFF
TRBJ1-4	.	.	TRBV18	TGTGCCAGCTCGCCCGACCGAGGCGGGGGGGAAAAACTGTTTTTT	CASSPDRGGGEKLFF
TRBJ2-5	.	.	TRBV7-9	TGTGCCAGCAGCCCCACTGCGATCCGGGGGCAAGAGACCCAGTACTTC	CASSPTAIRGQETQYF
TRBJ1-2	.	TRBD1	TRBV7-8	TGTGCCAGCAGCTTGCTCCGGGACAGGAGTGACTACACCTTC	CASSLLRDRSDYTF
TRBJ2-3	few	TRBD2	TRBV7-3	TGTGCCAGCAGCTCTAGCGGAACAGATACGCAGTATTTT	CASSSSGTDTQYF
TRBJ2-3	.	TRBD2	TRBV2	TGTGCCAGCGTGGGGAGTAGCGGGAGGAGAGATACGCAGTATTTT	CASVGSSGRRDTQYF
TRBJ1-5	.	.	TRBV19	TGTGCCAGTAGTATTGCCAGGGGATCCCCAGGACCCCAGCATTTT	CASSIARGSPGPQHF
TRBJ1-5	.	.	TRBV30	TGTGCCTGGAGTCGAGGGGGTGAAGGCCAGCCCCAGCATTTT	CAWSRGGEGQPQHF
TRBJ2-1	once	TRBD1	TRBV9	TGTGCCAGCAGCGTAGTAAGGACAGGGTTTGGGGAGCAGTTCTTC	CASSVVRTGFGEQFF
TRBJ2-5	.	TRBD2	TRBV4-3	TGCGCCAGCAGCCAGGGACTAGGGGGTGGGGAGACCCAGTACTTC	CASSQGLGGGETQYF
TRBJ2-1	.	TRBD2	TRBV7-2	TGTGCCAGCAGCCGGACTAGCGGGAGGGTCAATGAGCAGTTCTTC	CASSRTSGRVNEQFF
TRBJ2-7	.	.	TRBV20-1	TGCAGTGCTAGTGGGGGGCAGAACAGTGACTTC	CSASGGQNSDF
TRBJ1-4	.	.	TRBV18	TGTGCCAGCTCAGGACAAAATGAAAAACTGTTTTTT	CASSGQNEKLFF
TRBJ2-1	.	TRBD2	TRBV7-3	TGTGCCAGCAGCTTAACTAGCGGGAGTGCTTACAATGAGCAGTTCTTC	CASSLTSGSAYNEQFF
TRBJ2-3	.	TRBD1	TRBV5-8	TGTGCCAGCAGCTTGAGGGGACAGACAGATACGCAGTATTTT	CASSLRGQTDTQYF
TRBJ1-1	.	TRBD1	TRBV18	TGTGCCAGCTCACTGACAGGGCCCCCTGAAGCTTTCTTT	CASSLTGPPEAFF
TRBJ2-3	.	TRBD1	TRBV18	TGTGCCAGCTCACCTCAGGGGGCCAGCACAGATACGCAGTATTTT	CASSPQGASTDTQYF
TRBJ1-2	.	TRBD1	TRBV5-4	TGTGCCAGCAGCTTGGAACAGGGGTCTAACTATGGCTACACCTTC	CASSLEQGSNYGYTF
TRBJ2-7	.	TRBD1	TRBV3-1/TRBV3-2	TGTGCCAGCAGCCATGTCAGGGGGTACGAGCAGTACTTC	CASSHVRGYEQYF
TRBJ2-6	few	.	TRBV4-2	TGTGCCAGCAGCACAGGCCGGGCTGGGGCCAACGTCCTGACTTTC	CASSTGRAGANVLTF
TRBJ2-1	.	.	TRBV10-2	TGCGCCAGCAGTGAGTCCCGGTACAATGAGCAGTTCTTC	CASSESRYNEQFF
TRBJ2-1	once	.	TRBV18	TGTGCCAGCTCACCACTAGGGGATGAGCAGTTCTTC	CASSPLGDEQFF
TRBJ2-7	.	.	TRBV4-2	TGTGCCAGCAGCCAAACCCAGGGGGGTCGCGAGCAGTACTTC	CASSQTQGGREQYF
TRBJ1-6	.	.	TRBV15	TGTGCCACCAGCCGACTAAGGAAGGAATCACCCCTCCACTTT	CATSRLRKESPLHF
TRBJ1-4	.	.	TRBV18	TGTGCCAGCTCGATGAAGCAGGGGGAAAAACTGTTTTTT	CASSMKQGEKLFF
TRBJ2-1	.	.	TRBV7-2	TGTGCCAGCAGCTTATCTGCGGGCAACAATGAGCAGTTCTTC	CASSLSAGNNEQFF
TRBJ2-7	.	.	TRBV5-1	TGCGCCAGCAGCTTGGTGGTGTCTAGCAGCTCCTACGAGCAGTACTTC	CASSLVVSSSSYEQYF
TRBJ1-2	once	.	TRBV4-3	TGCGCCAGCAGCCAAGATTGGGCAACATATGGCTACACCTTC	CASSQDWATYGYTF
TRBJ1-3	.	.	TRBV29-1	TGCAGCGGGAGTGTGGGCGGACAGGGAAACACCATATATTTT	CSGSVGGQGNTIYF
TRBJ2-4	few	.	TRBV14	TGTGCCAGCAGCCAAGCCCCAACAGGCATTCAGTACTTC	CASSQAPTGIQYF
TRBJ2-5	.	TRBD2	TRBV11-2	TGTGCCAGCAGCTTAGCGGGAGGGCCGGGACAAGAGACCCAGTACTTC	CASSLAGGPGQETQYF
TRBJ2-5	.	TRBD2	TRBV9	TGTGCCAGCAGCGCGGGGGGAGCCTTCGGAGAGACCCAGTACTTC	CASSAGGAFGETQYF
TRBJ2-7	many	.	TRBV7-6	TGTGCCAGCAGCCCCACCGGGGAGCGGACTTCCTACGAGCAGTACTTC	CASSPTGERTSYEQYF
TRBJ2-7	.	.	TRBV16	TGTGCCAGCAGCCCCCGACAGTCTCACGAGCAGTACTTC	CASSPRQSHEQYF